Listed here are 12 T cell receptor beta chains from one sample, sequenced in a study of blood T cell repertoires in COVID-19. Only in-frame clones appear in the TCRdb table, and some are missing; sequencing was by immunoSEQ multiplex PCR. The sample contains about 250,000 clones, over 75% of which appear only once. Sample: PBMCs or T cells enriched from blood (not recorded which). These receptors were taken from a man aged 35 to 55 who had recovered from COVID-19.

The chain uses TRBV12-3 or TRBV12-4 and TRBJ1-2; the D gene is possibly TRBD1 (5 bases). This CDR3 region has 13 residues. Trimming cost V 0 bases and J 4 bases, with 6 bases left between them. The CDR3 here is CASSLAGVYGYTF. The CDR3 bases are TGTGCCAGCAGTTTAGCAGGGGTCTATGGCTACACCTTC.

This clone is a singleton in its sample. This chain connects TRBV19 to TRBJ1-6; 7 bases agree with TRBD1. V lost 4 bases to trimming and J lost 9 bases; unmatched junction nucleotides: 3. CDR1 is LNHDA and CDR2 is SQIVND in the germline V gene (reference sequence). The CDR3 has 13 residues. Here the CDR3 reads CASSTTGPSPLHF. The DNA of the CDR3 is TGTGCCAGTAGTACGACAGGGCCTTCACCCCTCCACTTT.

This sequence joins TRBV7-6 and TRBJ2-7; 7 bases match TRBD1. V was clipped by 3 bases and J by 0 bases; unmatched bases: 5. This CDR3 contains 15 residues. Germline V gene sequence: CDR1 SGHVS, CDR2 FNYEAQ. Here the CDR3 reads CASSLGRGSSYEQYF. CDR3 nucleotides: TGTGCCAGCAGCTTGGGCAGGGGGAGCTCCTACGAGCAGTACTTC. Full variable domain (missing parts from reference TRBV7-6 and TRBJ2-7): GAGVSQSPRYKVTKRGQDVALRCDPISGHVSLYWYRQALGQGPEFLTYFNYEAQQDKSGLPNDRFSAERPEGSISTLTIQRTEQRDSAMYRCASSLGRGSSYEQYFGPGTRLTVT.

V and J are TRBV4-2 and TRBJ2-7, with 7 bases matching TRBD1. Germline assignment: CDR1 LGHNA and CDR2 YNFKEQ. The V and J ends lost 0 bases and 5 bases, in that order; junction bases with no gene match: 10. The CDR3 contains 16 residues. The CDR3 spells CASSQDSAGGRNEQYF. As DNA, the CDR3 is TGTGCCAGCAGCCAAGATAGCGCAGGGGGTAGGAACGAGCAGTACTTC.

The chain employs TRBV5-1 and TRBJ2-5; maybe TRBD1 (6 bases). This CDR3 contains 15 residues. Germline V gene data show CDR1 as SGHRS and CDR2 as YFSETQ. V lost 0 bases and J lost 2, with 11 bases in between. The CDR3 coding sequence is TGCGCCAGCAGCTTGGCCTTAGGGGGACAAGAGACCCAGTACTTC. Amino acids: CASSLALGGQETQYF.

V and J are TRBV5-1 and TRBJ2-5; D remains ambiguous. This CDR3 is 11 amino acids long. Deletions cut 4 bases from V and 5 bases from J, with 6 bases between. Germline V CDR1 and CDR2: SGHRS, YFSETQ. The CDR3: CASSDFETQYF. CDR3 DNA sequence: TGCGCCAGCAGCGACTTTGAGACCCAGTACTTC.

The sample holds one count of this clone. The CDR3 DNA reads TGTGCCATCAGCCAAGTAAACCAGGGGGTGGAAGATGGCTACACCTTC. Its protein is CAISQVNQGVEDGYTF. The chain employs TRBV10-3 and TRBJ1-2, with 7 bases lining up with TRBD1. CDR3 length: 16 amino acids. Germline CDR1 ENHRY, CDR2 SYGVKD. With 6 bases clipped from V and 6 bases from J, the junction kept 16 bases outside the gene matches.

For the CDR3, the DNA is TGTGCCAGTAGTATGACAGTAGACACTGAAGCTTTCTTT. This gives the protein CASSMTVDTEAFF. The chain carries TRBV19 and TRBJ1-1; D possibly corresponds to TRBD1 (5 bases). This CDR3 spans 13 amino acids. CDR1 LNHDA and CDR2 SQIVND come from the germline V gene (reference sequence). V lost 3 bases to trimming and J lost 3 bases, with 8 bases between them.

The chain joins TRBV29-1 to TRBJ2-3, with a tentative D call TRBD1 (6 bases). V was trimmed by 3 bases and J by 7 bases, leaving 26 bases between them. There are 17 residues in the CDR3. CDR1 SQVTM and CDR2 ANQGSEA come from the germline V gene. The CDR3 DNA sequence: TGCAGCGTTGATTCAGCCCGGACAGTTGAACTTATGTATACGCAGTATTTT. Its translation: CSVDSARTVELMYTQYF.

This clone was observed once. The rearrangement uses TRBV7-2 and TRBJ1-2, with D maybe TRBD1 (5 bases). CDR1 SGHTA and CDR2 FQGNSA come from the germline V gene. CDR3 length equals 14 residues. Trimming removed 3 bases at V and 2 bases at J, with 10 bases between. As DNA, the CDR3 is TGTGCCAGCAGCTTTACGGGGGAAAACTATGGCTACACCTTC. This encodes CASSFTGENYGYTF.

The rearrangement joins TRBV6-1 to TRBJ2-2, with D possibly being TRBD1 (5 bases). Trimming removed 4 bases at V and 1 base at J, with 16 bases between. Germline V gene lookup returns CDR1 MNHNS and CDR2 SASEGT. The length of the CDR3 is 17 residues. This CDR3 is CASSGNSQGLNTGELFF. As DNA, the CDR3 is TGTGCCAGCAGTGGAAACTCCCAGGGCCTGAACACCGGGGAGCTGTTTTTT.

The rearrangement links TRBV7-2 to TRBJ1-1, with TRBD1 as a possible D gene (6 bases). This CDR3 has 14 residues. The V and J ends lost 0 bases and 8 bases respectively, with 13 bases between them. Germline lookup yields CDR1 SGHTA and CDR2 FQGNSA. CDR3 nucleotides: TGTGCCAGCAGCTTAGCGTCGGGACAACGGGAAGCTTTCTTT. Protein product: CASSLASGQREAFF.